This is a list of T cell receptor beta chains from one sample in a study of T cells after yellow fever vaccination. TCRdb analysed the 5' RACE reads with MiXCR anew, one entry per CDR3 protein. The sample records nearly 550,000 distinct CDR3 sequences, about a fifth being singletons. The material was PBMCs, obtained 15 days after the yellow fever booster vaccination. These receptors came from a young man who received the YFV17D yellow fever vaccine. CDR3s include the opening cysteine and the closing phenylalanine or tryptophan. A D gene is named only where the DNA matches it firmly. Size tells how often a clone was seen (once, few, many) or the class of an expanded clone, and some rows leave it out.

d_call,j_call,clone_size,v_call,cdr3_aa,cdr3_nt
.,TRBJ2-1,few,TRBV20-1,CSARGGAYNEQFF,TGCAGTGCTAGAGGTGGAGCCTACAATGAGCAGTTCTTC
.,TRBJ2-1,.,TRBV4-2,CASSHLGVEFEQFF,TGTGCCAGCAGCCACCTTGGGGTGGAGTTTGAGCAGTTCTTC
TRBD2,TRBJ2-1,.,TRBV20-1,CSARGLGLAGVHEQFF,TGCAGTGCTAGAGGCTTGGGACTAGCGGGAGTCCATGAGCAGTTCTTC
.,TRBJ2-1,.,TRBV6-5,CASSPSYGEQFF,TGTGCCAGCAGTCCTTCTTACGGGGAGCAGTTCTTC
.,TRBJ2-5,few,TRBV5-6,CASSLDAQLWETQYF,TGTGCCAGCAGCTTGGATGCGCAGCTATGGGAGACCCAGTACTTC
.,TRBJ2-7,.,TRBV10-1,CASTPLRYDEQYF,TGCGCCAGTACTCCCCTCAGGTATGACGAGCAGTACTTC
.,TRBJ1-6,few,TRBV4-3,CASSQKENSPLHF,TGCGCCAGCAGCCAAAAGGAAAATTCACCCCTCCACTTT
.,TRBJ2-1,few,TRBV10-2,CASTGLAWGFYNEQFF,TGCGCCAGCACTGGGTTGGCGTGGGGATTCTACAATGAGCAGTTCTTC
.,TRBJ2-7,few,TRBV6-1,CASRPVGGSSYEQYF,TGTGCCAGCAGACCCGTGGGTGGTAGCTCCTACGAGCAGTACTTC
.,TRBJ1-5,few,TRBV7-2,CASSLQGFSNQPQHF,TGTGCCAGCAGCCTACAGGGATTCAGCAATCAGCCCCAGCATTTT
.,TRBJ2-2,.,TRBV10-3,CAISARTAADTGELFF,TGTGCCATCAGTGCTCGGACAGCAGCGGACACCGGGGAGCTGTTTTTT
.,TRBJ2-7,few,TRBV11-2,CASSLGVGWSYEQYF,TGTGCCAGCAGCTTAGGGGTGGGCTGGAGCTACGAGCAGTACTTC
.,TRBJ2-1,.,TRBV4-3,CASSQSHGGAYNEQFF,TGCGCCAGCAGCCAGTCGCATGGCGGAGCCTACAATGAGCAGTTCTTC
TRBD2,TRBJ2-1,few,TRBV20-1,CSARTSGVNEQFF,TGCAGTGCGCGGACTAGCGGGGTCAATGAGCAGTTCTTC
TRBD2,TRBJ2-7,.,TRBV10-3,CAISEWIAGDPGEQYF,TGTGCCATCAGTGAGTGGATAGCGGGAGACCCTGGCGAGCAGTACTTC
.,TRBJ1-2,.,TRBV6-2/TRBV6-3,CASSSGLLGYTF,TGTGCCAGCAGTTCGGGGCTACTTGGCTACACCTTC
.,TRBJ2-7,.,TRBV12-3/TRBV12-4,CASSLASLGEQYF,TGTGCCAGCAGTTTAGCAAGCTTGGGCGAGCAGTACTTC
TRBD2,TRBJ2-1,few,TRBV29-1,CSVGKTSGRVNEQFF,TGCAGCGTCGGGAAAACTAGCGGGAGGGTAAATGAGCAGTTCTTC
.,TRBJ1-2,many,TRBV7-2,CASSYDRNFNYGYTF,TGTGCCAGCAGCTACGACAGAAACTTTAACTATGGCTACACCTTC
TRBD1,TRBJ1-4,.,TRBV6-1,CASSPGGPHEKLFF,TGTGCCAGCAGTCCAGGGGGCCCCCACGAAAAACTGTTTTTT
.,TRBJ2-7,.,TRBV20-1,CSAPGLRPYEQYF,TGCAGTGCCCCGGGACTCAGACCCTACGAGCAGTACTTC
.,TRBJ1-1,.,TRBV5-6,CASSLARRGMNTEAFF,TGTGCCAGCAGCTTGGCACGCCGGGGCATGAACACTGAAGCTTTCTTT
.,TRBJ1-1,few,TRBV7-2,CASSPGHLMNTEAFF,TGTGCCAGCAGCCCGGGACACCTAATGAACACTGAAGCTTTCTTT
.,TRBJ2-5,few,TRBV6-1,CASSEGRLDTETQYF,TGTGCCAGCAGTGAAGGGCGCTTGGATACGGAGACCCAGTACTTC
TRBD1,TRBJ1-6,few,TRBV5-1,CASSRKGTGNSPLHF,TGCGCCAGCAGCAGAAAAGGGACAGGCAATTCACCCCTCCACTTT
TRBD2,TRBJ2-1,.,TRBV11-3,CASSLGGLAGARGEQFF,TGTGCCAGCAGCTTAGGGGGACTAGCGGGAGCCCGTGGCGAGCAGTTCTTC
TRBD1,TRBJ1-1,few,TRBV6-5,CASSTDRGVSWTEAFF,TGTGCCAGCAGTACCGACAGGGGGGTGAGTTGGACTGAAGCTTTCTTT
.,TRBJ1-1,.,TRBV10-3,CAIRENTEAFF,TGTGCCATCAGGGAGAACACTGAAGCTTTCTTT
.,TRBJ1-5,few,TRBV6-1,CASSGRGTHSGSNQPQHF,TGTGCCAGCAGTGGCCGCGGGACCCATAGTGGTAGCAATCAGCCCCAGCATTTT